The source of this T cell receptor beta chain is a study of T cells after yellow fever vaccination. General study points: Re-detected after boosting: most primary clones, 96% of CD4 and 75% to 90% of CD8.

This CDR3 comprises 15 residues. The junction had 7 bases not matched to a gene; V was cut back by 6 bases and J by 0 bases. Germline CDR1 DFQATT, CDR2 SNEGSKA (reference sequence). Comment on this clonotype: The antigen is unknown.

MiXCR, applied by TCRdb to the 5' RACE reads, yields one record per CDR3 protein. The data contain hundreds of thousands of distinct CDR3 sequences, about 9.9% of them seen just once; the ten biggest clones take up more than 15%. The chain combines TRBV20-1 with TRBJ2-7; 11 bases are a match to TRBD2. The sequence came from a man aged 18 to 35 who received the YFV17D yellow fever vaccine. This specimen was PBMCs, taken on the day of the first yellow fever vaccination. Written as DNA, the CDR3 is TGCAGTGCCACTATAGCGGGGGGGTACTCCTACGAGCAGTACGTC. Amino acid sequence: CSATIAGGYSYEQYV.